The rows below give T cell receptor beta chains drawn from one sample of a study of cytomegalovirus exposure and HLA in healthy donors. Assay: immunoSEQ multiplex PCR; the TCRdb copy retains only in-frame clones and omits some. The sample lists under 150,000 clones, 73% occurring once. The specimen sequenced was PBMCs. Source of these receptors: a human donor in good health. Both conserved end residues are part of each CDR3. Each record gives: clone size, V gene, D gene, J gene, CDR3 protein, CDR3 DNA. D genes are given only for firm matches. Part of the rows lack a size; the others show once, few, many or a class for expanded clones.

clone size: few
V gene: TRBV5-1
D gene: TRBD1
J gene: TRBJ1-1
CDR3 protein: CASSLSPRGLGNTEAFF
CDR3 DNA: TGCGCCAGCAGCTTGAGTCCCAGGGGGCTCGGAAACACTGAAGCTTTCTTT

clone size: -
V gene: TRBV19
D gene: TRBD1
J gene: TRBJ2-7
CDR3 protein: CASTGVRGEQYF
CDR3 DNA: TGTGCCAGCACAGGGGTACGGGGCGAGCAGTACTTC

clone size: -
V gene: TRBV27
D gene: -
J gene: TRBJ1-1
CDR3 protein: CASREAGDTEAFF
CDR3 DNA: TGTGCCAGCAGAGAGGCGGGGGACACTGAAGCTTTCTTT

clone size: -
V gene: TRBV28
D gene: -
J gene: TRBJ1-4
CDR3 protein: CASSSPPQGGEKLFF
CDR3 DNA: TGTGCCAGCAGTTCCCCCCCCCAGGGTGGTGAAAAACTGTTTTTT

clone size: -
V gene: TRBV9
D gene: -
J gene: TRBJ2-7
CDR3 protein: CASGGGSPSYEQYF
CDR3 DNA: TGTGCCAGCGGGGGCGGGAGTCCCTCCTACGAGCAGTACTTC

clone size: -
V gene: TRBV5-1
D gene: TRBD2
J gene: TRBJ2-5
CDR3 protein: CASSGTSGRARETQYF
CDR3 DNA: TGCGCCAGCAGCGGGACTAGCGGGAGGGCCCGCGAGACCCAGTACTTC

clone size: -
V gene: TRBV4-1
D gene: TRBD2
J gene: TRBJ2-2
CDR3 protein: CASSQMGLGELFF
CDR3 DNA: TGCGCCAGCAGCCAAATGGGACTAGGGGAGCTGTTTTTT

clone size: -
V gene: TRBV7-2
D gene: TRBD1
J gene: TRBJ1-4
CDR3 protein: CASSLSGTGVEKLFF
CDR3 DNA: TGTGCCAGCAGCCTATCCGGGACAGGGGTTGAAAAACTGTTTTTT

clone size: -
V gene: TRBV5-1
D gene: -
J gene: TRBJ2-3
CDR3 protein: CASRQGSTDTRYF
CDR3 DNA: TGCGCCAGCAGGCAAGGCAGCACAGATACGCGGTATTTT

clone size: once
V gene: TRBV19
D gene: -
J gene: TRBJ1-2
CDR3 protein: CASSLGQSYGYTF
CDR3 DNA: TGTGCCAGTTCACTAGGACAGAGCTATGGCTACACCTTC

clone size: -
V gene: TRBV5-5
D gene: -
J gene: TRBJ1-4
CDR3 protein: CASSLWAHSNEKLFF
CDR3 DNA: TGTGCCAGCAGCTTGTGGGCACACAGTAATGAAAAACTGTTTTTT

clone size: -
V gene: TRBV6-1
D gene: TRBD1
J gene: TRBJ1-4
CDR3 protein: CASSEGGQGREKLFF
CDR3 DNA: TGTGCCAGCAGTGAAGGGGGACAGGGGCGTGAAAAACTGTTTTTT

clone size: -
V gene: TRBV11-3
D gene: TRBD2
J gene: TRBJ2-7
CDR3 protein: CASSTSPTSGSGYEQYF
CDR3 DNA: TGTGCCAGCAGCACATCCCCGACTAGCGGGAGTGGGTACGAGCAGTACTTC

clone size: few
V gene: TRBV5-1
D gene: TRBD2
J gene: TRBJ2-3
CDR3 protein: CASSWGLRTDTQYF
CDR3 DNA: TGCGCCAGCAGCTGGGGACTACGCACAGATACGCAGTATTTT

clone size: -
V gene: TRBV7-8
D gene: -
J gene: TRBJ2-5
CDR3 protein: CASSRYKETQYF
CDR3 DNA: TGTGCCAGCAGCCGATACAAGGAGACCCAGTACTTC

clone size: -
V gene: TRBV7-9
D gene: TRBD2
J gene: TRBJ2-7
CDR3 protein: CASSFATSGGYEQYF
CDR3 DNA: TGTGCCAGCAGCTTTGCGACTAGCGGGGGGTACGAGCAGTACTTC

clone size: -
V gene: TRBV6-5
D gene: TRBD2
J gene: TRBJ2-7
CDR3 protein: CASSYTGEGYEQYF
CDR3 DNA: TGTGCCAGCAGTTACACGGGGGAGGGGTACGAGCAGTACTTC

clone size: few
V gene: TRBV10-3
D gene: -
J gene: TRBJ1-1
CDR3 protein: CAISVGVGTEAFF
CDR3 DNA: TGTGCCATCAGTGTAGGGGTAGGAACTGAAGCTTTCTTT

clone size: once
V gene: TRBV6-5
D gene: -
J gene: TRBJ2-5
CDR3 protein: CASNGGGGETQYF
CDR3 DNA: TGTGCCAGCAATGGGGGAGGCGGAGAGACCCAGTACTTC

clone size: -
V gene: TRBV7-9
D gene: -
J gene: TRBJ1-5
CDR3 protein: CASSSTDGGGNQPQHF
CDR3 DNA: TGTGCCAGCAGCTCGACCGACGGTGGAGGCAATCAGCCCCAGCATTTT

clone size: -
V gene: TRBV7-2
D gene: TRBD1
J gene: TRBJ2-2
CDR3 protein: CASSLVSGGGGELFF
CDR3 DNA: TGTGCCAGCAGCTTAGTTTCAGGGGGCGGCGGGGAGCTGTTTTTT

clone size: few
V gene: TRBV4-1
D gene: -
J gene: TRBJ2-5
CDR3 protein: CASSQGALQETQYF
CDR3 DNA: TGCGCCAGCAGCCAAGGGGCCTTACAAGAGACCCAGTACTTC

clone size: -
V gene: TRBV6-6
D gene: TRBD1
J gene: TRBJ1-2
CDR3 protein: CASSYLGQGDGYTF
CDR3 DNA: TGTGCCAGCAGTTACCTCGGACAGGGTGATGGCTACACCTTC

clone size: -
V gene: TRBV5-6
D gene: -
J gene: TRBJ1-2
CDR3 protein: CASSLGAGNNYGYTF
CDR3 DNA: TGTGCCAGCAGCTTGGGGGCCGGGAATAACTATGGCTACACCTTC

clone size: -
V gene: TRBV4-2
D gene: -
J gene: TRBJ2-2
CDR3 protein: CASSQSDSLAGELFF
CDR3 DNA: TGTGCCAGCAGCCAATCCGACAGCCTCGCCGGGGAGCTGTTTTTT

clone size: -
V gene: TRBV5-1
D gene: -
J gene: TRBJ2-7
CDR3 protein: CASSLDRGLDEQYF
CDR3 DNA: TGCGCCAGCAGCTTGGACAGGGGACTTGACGAGCAGTACTTC

clone size: once
V gene: TRBV7-6
D gene: -
J gene: TRBJ2-1
CDR3 protein: CASSLGNNNEQFF
CDR3 DNA: TGTGCCAGCAGCTTAGGCAACAACAATGAGCAGTTCTTC

clone size: -
V gene: TRBV11-2
D gene: TRBD2
J gene: TRBJ2-3
CDR3 protein: CASSLLAGGVDTQYF
CDR3 DNA: TGTGCCAGCAGCTTACTAGCGGGGGGGGTAGATACGCAGTATTTT

clone size: -
V gene: TRBV10-2
D gene: TRBD1
J gene: TRBJ1-5
CDR3 protein: CALLRQGEYSNQPQHF
CDR3 DNA: TGCGCCCTGCTTCGACAGGGCGAATATAGCAATCAGCCCCAGCATTTT

clone size: -
V gene: TRBV6-4
D gene: TRBD2
J gene: TRBJ2-1
CDR3 protein: CAKGLAGDEQFF
CDR3 DNA: TGTGCCAAGGGACTAGCGGGAGATGAGCAGTTCTTC

clone size: few
V gene: TRBV6-1
D gene: -
J gene: TRBJ2-5
CDR3 protein: CASSANRVGETQYF
CDR3 DNA: TGTGCCAGCAGTGCAAACAGGGTGGGGGAGACCCAGTACTTC

clone size: -
V gene: TRBV6-6
D gene: TRBD2
J gene: TRBJ2-5
CDR3 protein: CASSYRRLAGETQYF
CDR3 DNA: TGTGCCAGCAGTTATAGGAGACTAGCGGGAGAGACCCAGTACTTC

clone size: -
V gene: TRBV7-9
D gene: -
J gene: TRBJ2-5
CDR3 protein: CASSLGGELETQYF
CDR3 DNA: TGTGCCAGCAGTCTAGGGGGGGAATTAGAGACCCAGTACTTC

clone size: -
V gene: TRBV27
D gene: TRBD1
J gene: TRBJ1-2
CDR3 protein: CASSLRQGAGYTF
CDR3 DNA: TGTGCCAGCAGTTTAAGACAGGGGGCCGGCTACACCTTC

clone size: -
V gene: TRBV19
D gene: TRBD2
J gene: TRBJ2-5
CDR3 protein: CASSIAPAGVRETQYF
CDR3 DNA: TGTGCCAGTAGTATAGCCCCAGCGGGGGTGCGAGAGACCCAGTACTTC

clone size: -
V gene: TRBV4-2
D gene: -
J gene: TRBJ2-1
CDR3 protein: CASSQDARGTYNEQFF
CDR3 DNA: TGTGCCAGCAGCCAAGATGCCAGGGGAACCTACAATGAGCAGTTCTTC

clone size: -
V gene: TRBV19
D gene: TRBD2
J gene: TRBJ2-3
CDR3 protein: CASSTGLAGVVDTQYF
CDR3 DNA: TGTGCCAGTAGTACGGGACTAGCGGGAGTTGTAGATACGCAGTATTTT

clone size: -
V gene: TRBV5-1
D gene: TRBD1
J gene: TRBJ2-3
CDR3 protein: CASSLLRGRRDTQYF
CDR3 DNA: TGCGCCAGCAGCTTGTTAAGGGGGCGTCGGGATACGCAGTATTTT